This T cell receptor (beta chain) was identified during a study of post-analysis software for immune sequencing data. Study conclusions and caveats: Patients carried five TRBV segments more frequently than controls did, and TRBV5-6, TRBV5-1 and TRBV20-1 were among them. The normalized Chao1 diversity of multiple sclerosis patients was significantly lower than that of controls.

V was clipped by 0 bases and J by 2 bases, with 16 bases between them. Germline V lookup: CDR1 DFQATT, CDR2 SNEGSKA (reference sequence). This CDR3 has 16 residues. TCR beta cDNA libraries had unique molecular identifiers. Using its own MiXCR run on the PCR reads, TCRdb lists one record per CDR3 protein. The table lists some 800,000 distinct CDR3 sequences, about 45% of them singletons, with around 4.7% in the top ten. Note on this clonotype: Its target is not known.

This receptor was obtained from a girl aged 10-17 years with multiple sclerosis. J is TRBJ2-5 and V is TRBV20-1; D perhaps matches TRBD1 (5 bases). Sequenced: blood. CDR3 DNA sequence: TGCAGTGCTAGAGATGTCTTGACAGACGATCAAGAGACCCAGTACTTC. Translation: CSARDVLTDDQETQYF.